This T cell receptor (beta chain) originates from a study of T cell responses to AZD1222 COVID-19 vaccine. Assay used: immunoSEQ multiplex PCR; TCRdb lists only in-frame clones, some missing. This table has more than 250,000 clones, 80% to 95% appearing once. Study results and limitations: In a largely white British group with more females than males, clonal diversity was possibly underestimated. Of spike-specific TCRs, nearly half reportedly target regions left unmutated in variants. None of the repertoires were sampled until the peak T cell response had passed. Spike-specific TCR repertoires showed rising breadth and depth after two AZD1222 doses.

The CDR3 runs 13 residues. Germline-derived CDR1 and CDR2 are MDHEN and SYDVKM. Trimming removed 6 bases from V and 18 bases from J, with 21 bases in between. A note on this clone: Antigen unknown.

The chain carries TRBV28 and TRBJ1-6; the D is unclear. The clonotype was recovered from an adult in good health. Here the sequenced sample was peripheral blood, taken on day 0 of AZD1222 vaccination. CDR3 sequence: CASSPNDLTHPHF. The CDR3 DNA sequence: TGTGCCAGCAGCCCGAACGACTTAACTCATCCCCACTTT.